This is a list of T cell receptor beta chains from one sample in a study of lymphopenia after photon versus proton radiotherapy. The table came from immunoSEQ multiplex PCR; TCRdb's copy has only in-frame clones and leaves some out. The data contain approximately 65,000 clones, about nine tenths of them seen just once; the ten biggest clones take up about 13%. Sequenced here: peripheral blood, sampled from a patient treated with proton-based radiotherapy. The receptors were gathered from an elderly man with esophageal cancer. Each CDR3 is given with its conserved first and last residue. Fields, in order: J gene, clone size, D gene, V gene, CDR3 protein, CDR3 DNA. D genes are given only for firm matches. Part of the rows lack a size; the others show once, few, many or a class for expanded clones.

J gene: TRBJ2-7; clone size: .; D gene: TRBD1; V gene: TRBV19; CDR3 protein: CASSRQQGYEQYF; CDR3 DNA: TGTGCCAGTAGTAGGCAACAGGGGTACGAGCAGTACTTC
J gene: TRBJ2-5; clone size: .; D gene: TRBD2; V gene: TRBV10-2; CDR3 protein: CASSESTGRGTQYF; CDR3 DNA: TGCGCCAGCAGTGAGTCGACTGGGAGGGGGACCCAGTACTTC
J gene: TRBJ2-1; clone size: .; D gene: TRBD2; V gene: TRBV11-2; CDR3 protein: CASSLVLAGRVEQFF; CDR3 DNA: TGTGCCAGCAGCTTAGTTCTAGCGGGAAGGGTTGAGCAGTTCTTC
J gene: TRBJ2-5; clone size: .; D gene: .; V gene: TRBV5-1; CDR3 protein: CASRSSGGYQETQYF; CDR3 DNA: TGCGCCAGCAGATCAAGCGGAGGGTACCAAGAGACCCAGTACTTC
J gene: TRBJ2-7; clone size: .; D gene: .; V gene: TRBV19; CDR3 protein: CASSKGWQNYEQYF; CDR3 DNA: TGTGCCAGTAGTAAAGGTTGGCAGAACTACGAGCAGTACTTC
J gene: TRBJ1-1; clone size: .; D gene: .; V gene: TRBV5-1; CDR3 protein: CASSLGGSRNTEAFF; CDR3 DNA: TGCGCCAGCAGCTTGGGAGGGTCGCGGAACACTGAAGCTTTCTTT
J gene: TRBJ1-2; clone size: once; D gene: TRBD1; V gene: TRBV9; CDR3 protein: CASSKGQGNYGYTF; CDR3 DNA: TGTGCCAGCAGCAAAGGACAGGGGAACTATGGCTACACCTTC
J gene: TRBJ1-5; clone size: .; D gene: TRBD1; V gene: TRBV27; CDR3 protein: CASRYRGFGNQPQHF; CDR3 DNA: TGTGCCAGCAGGTACAGGGGTTTTGGCAATCAGCCCCAGCATTTT
J gene: TRBJ1-2; clone size: .; D gene: .; V gene: TRBV2; CDR3 protein: CASSGRGRDPYGYTF; CDR3 DNA: TGTGCCAGCAGCGGCAGGGGTCGGGACCCGTATGGCTACACCTTC
J gene: TRBJ1-5; clone size: .; D gene: .; V gene: TRBV7-2; CDR3 protein: CASSSHVGSAQHF; CDR3 DNA: TGTGCCAGCAGCTCCCACGTCGGATCGGCCCAGCATTTT
J gene: TRBJ1-2; clone size: .; D gene: TRBD1; V gene: TRBV2; CDR3 protein: CASSEGDRGYYGYTF; CDR3 DNA: TGTGCCAGCAGTGAGGGGGACAGGGGTTACTATGGCTACACCTTC
J gene: TRBJ1-6; clone size: .; D gene: TRBD1; V gene: TRBV30; CDR3 protein: CAWSGTGSYNSPLHF; CDR3 DNA: TGTGCCTGGAGCGGGACAGGGAGCTATAATTCACCCCTCCACTTT
J gene: TRBJ1-2; clone size: .; D gene: TRBD1; V gene: TRBV4-1; CDR3 protein: CASSQRTGTGNYGYTF; CDR3 DNA: TGCGCCAGCAGCCAAAGAACCGGGACAGGAAACTATGGCTACACCTTC
J gene: TRBJ2-2; clone size: .; D gene: .; V gene: TRBV4-2; CDR3 protein: CASSQEGRGKTGELFF; CDR3 DNA: TGTGCCAGCAGCCAAGAGGGCAGGGGTAAGACCGGGGAGCTGTTTTTT
J gene: TRBJ2-3; clone size: .; D gene: .; V gene: TRBV7-8; CDR3 protein: CASSLGGGLADTQYF; CDR3 DNA: TGTGCCAGCAGCTTAGGGGGGGGCTTGGCAGATACGCAGTATTTT
J gene: TRBJ2-7; clone size: .; D gene: .; V gene: TRBV19; CDR3 protein: CASSNTGEYEQYF; CDR3 DNA: TGTGCCAGTAGTAACACAGGAGAATACGAGCAGTACTTC
J gene: TRBJ2-3; clone size: .; D gene: TRBD2; V gene: TRBV10-2; CDR3 protein: CASREAGGPGTDTQYF; CDR3 DNA: TGCGCCAGCAGGGAAGCGGGAGGGCCGGGCACAGATACGCAGTATTTT
J gene: TRBJ1-2; clone size: .; D gene: .; V gene: TRBV5-1; CDR3 protein: CASSSLGAGAGYTF; CDR3 DNA: TGCGCCAGCAGCTCCTTAGGGGCCGGAGCCGGCTACACCTTC
J gene: TRBJ1-5; clone size: .; D gene: .; V gene: TRBV18; CDR3 protein: CASSPGNRVEISNQPQHF; CDR3 DNA: TGTGCCAGCTCACCGGGGAACAGGGTTGAAATCAGCAATCAGCCCCAGCATTTT
J gene: TRBJ2-3; clone size: .; D gene: .; V gene: TRBV4-3; CDR3 protein: CASSQDKVVEDTQYF; CDR3 DNA: TGCGCCAGCAGCCAAGATAAGGTAGTTGAAGATACGCAGTATTTT
J gene: TRBJ2-4; clone size: .; D gene: .; V gene: TRBV11-3; CDR3 protein: CASSRLGEEGNIQYF; CDR3 DNA: TGTGCCAGCAGCCGCTTGGGGGAGGAGGGGAACATTCAGTACTTC
J gene: TRBJ1-2; clone size: few; D gene: TRBD1; V gene: TRBV11-2; CDR3 protein: CASSLGYRGNYGYTF; CDR3 DNA: TGTGCCAGCAGCTTAGGATACAGGGGTAACTATGGCTACACCTTC
J gene: TRBJ2-3; clone size: .; D gene: TRBD2; V gene: TRBV6-1; CDR3 protein: CASSVGLAGGLTDTQYF; CDR3 DNA: TGTGCCAGCAGTGTAGGGCTAGCGGGAGGGTTGACAGATACGCAGTATTTT
J gene: TRBJ2-2; clone size: once; D gene: TRBD2; V gene: TRBV7-7; CDR3 protein: CASSQGLANTGELFF; CDR3 DNA: TGTGCCAGCAGCCAAGGACTAGCAAACACCGGGGAGCTGTTTTTT
J gene: TRBJ2-2; clone size: .; D gene: TRBD1; V gene: TRBV9; CDR3 protein: CASSVETGATGELFF; CDR3 DNA: TGTGCCAGCAGCGTAGAGACAGGGGCCACCGGGGAGCTGTTTTTT
J gene: TRBJ1-1; clone size: once; D gene: .; V gene: TRBV9; CDR3 protein: CASSVTLLNTEAFF; CDR3 DNA: TGTGCCAGCAGCGTAACCCTACTAAACACTGAAGCTTTCTTT
J gene: TRBJ1-5; clone size: .; D gene: .; V gene: TRBV10-3; CDR3 protein: CAISESWGSNQPQHF; CDR3 DNA: TGTGCCATCAGTGAGAGTTGGGGTAGCAATCAGCCCCAGCATTTT
J gene: TRBJ2-4; clone size: .; D gene: .; V gene: TRBV6-4; CDR3 protein: CASSPTHGLKNIQYF; CDR3 DNA: TGTGCCAGCAGTCCAACCCACGGCCTAAAAAACATTCAGTACTTC
J gene: TRBJ2-3; clone size: .; D gene: TRBD1; V gene: TRBV5-1; CDR3 protein: CASRFLSQGAGDTQYF; CDR3 DNA: TGCGCCAGCAGGTTCTTATCACAGGGGGCTGGAGATACGCAGTATTTT
J gene: TRBJ2-2; clone size: .; D gene: TRBD2; V gene: TRBV4-1; CDR3 protein: CASSLLSSGGADGELFF; CDR3 DNA: TGCGCCAGCAGCCTCCTATCTAGCGGGGGGGCAGACGGGGAGCTGTTTTTT
J gene: TRBJ2-7; clone size: once; D gene: TRBD2; V gene: TRBV5-4; CDR3 protein: CASSFSSGAYEQYF; CDR3 DNA: TGTGCCAGCAGCTTTTCTAGCGGAGCCTACGAGCAGTACTTC